This TCR beta chain was captured in a study of blood T cell repertoires in COVID-19. As for the study in general: Samples of COVID-19 (acute and convalescent) were obtained from the United States, Italy and Spain. Sources were T cells, B-cell-depleted T cells, or PBMCs; the material itself was cDNA or gDNA.

This clone has a handful of counts. This specimen includes other DNA sequences encoding the same CDR3. CDR1 and CDR2 (germline): LNHNV, YYDKDF (reference sequence). This CDR3 has 13 residues. Trimming took off 1 base at V and 2 bases at J, with 5 bases between the two ends. Authors' analysis steps: Using reference gene primer amplification, nucleated cell counts were estimated. The protocol was immunoSEQ multiplex PCR, while the TCRdb copy is restricted to in-frame clones and leaves out a portion. V and J calls and clone size are given by that table; D and trimming were obtained from the DNA. This repertoire shows 95,000 to 150,000 clones, about 85% found once; its top ten account for approximately 6.6%.

This clonotype was obtained from an elderly man with active or convalescent COVID-19. Input material: peripheral blood. The genes are TRBV15 and TRBJ1-1, with D uncertain. In DNA form, the CDR3 reads TGTGCCACCAGCAGAGGGGCTAACACTGAAGCTTTCTTT. The encoded protein is CATSRGANTEAFF.